This TCR beta chain came from a study of CD8 T cells in ankylosing spondylitis. Whole-study findings and limits: Significant enrichment of disease-linked clones was reported in matched ankylosing spondylitis synovial fluid. Both synovial fluid and blood in reactive arthritis had previously been reported to carry some motif variants. Roughly eight highly homologous variants made up a TCR beta motif that seemed to typify ankylosing spondylitis blood. The authors found the disease-linked clones to be CD8+ and relatively rare in peripheral blood.

Trimming removed 6 bases from V and 6 bases from J; junction bases left unmatched: 7. Germline lookup yields CDR1 DFQATT and CDR2 SNEGSKA (reference sequence). The CDR3 extends over 14 amino acids. This clonotype was found many times. What it recognizes is unknown. Making the TCR beta libraries involved quantitative 5'-RACE with molecular barcodes. One entry per CDR3 protein results from TCRdb running MiXCR on the 5' RACE reads. The data show 350,000 or so distinct CDR3 sequences, with under 8.5% seen just once and about 15% held by the top ten. The sequenced material came from blood, either unsorted or a sorted T cell fraction (not recorded which). This receptor was obtained from a male donor with ankylosing spondylitis. The genes are TRBV20-1 and TRBJ2-1, with TRBD2 matching 11 bases. In DNA form, the CDR3 reads TGCAGTGCGGGACGGCTAGCGGGAGGCAATGAGCAGTTCTTC. Residues: CSAGRLAGGNEQFF.